The 26 T cell receptor beta chains below come from one sample, sequenced in a study of cytomegalovirus exposure and HLA in healthy donors. The study ran its PCR with 60 Vbeta and 13 Jbeta primers. Generated by immunoSEQ multiplex PCR, the TCRdb table keeps only in-frame clones and is missing some. The table has around 80,000 clones, approximately 78% seen once. Material for sequencing was PBMCs. The source is a man in his forties in good health and CMV-seronegative.

This rearrangement joins TRBV19 to TRBJ2-3, with 9 bases that match TRBD1. The CDR3 is 15 amino acids. V lost 8 bases to trimming and J lost 0 bases; unmatched junction nucleotides: 6. Germline-derived CDR1 and CDR2 are LNHDA and SQIVND (reference sequence). The CDR3 is CASAWDRDSTDTQYF. The CDR3 DNA reads TGTGCCAGTGCCTGGGACAGGGACAGCACAGATACGCAGTATTTT.

V is TRBV10-1 and J is TRBJ2-3, with TRBD1 as a possible D gene (5 bases). The germline V gene has CDR1 WNHNN and CDR2 SYGVQD (reference sequence). This CDR3 contains 15 residues. V was shortened by 3 bases and J by 4 bases, with 14 bases between the two germline ends. CDR3 nucleotides: TGCGCCAGCAGTGACCCGCAGGGTAGGGCAGATACGCAGTATTTT. This encodes CASSDPQGRADTQYF.

V is TRBV29-1 and J is TRBJ1-1; D is ambiguous. V shed 6 bases and J shed 5 bases, with 10 bases lying between them. This CDR3 region has 11 residues. Germline assignment: CDR1 SQVTM and CDR2 ANQGSEA. In DNA, the CDR3 is TGCAGCGTAGTTAAGGAGACTGAAGCTTTCTTT. Translation: CSVVKETEAFF. The entire variable domain, with the rest obtained from reference TRBV29-1 and TRBJ1-1, is as follows: SAVISQKPSRDICQRGTSLTIQCQVDSQVTMMFWYRQQPGQSLTLIATANQGSEATYESGFVIDKFPISRPNLTFSTLTVSNMSPEDSSIYLCSVVKETEAFFGQGTRLTVV.

This chain joins TRBV4-2 and TRBJ1-1; 8 nucleotides agree with TRBD1. The length of the CDR3 is 15 residues. V dropped 4 bases and J dropped 6; count of bases not matched to a gene: 10. Germline CDR1 and CDR2: LGHNA and YNFKEQ. This chain's CDR3 is CASSLTGQASPEAFF. The CDR3 DNA is TGTGCCAGCAGCCTGACGGGACAGGCGAGCCCTGAAGCTTTCTTT.

The chain joins TRBV4-3 to TRBJ2-7; no definite D call. Deletions cut 0 bases from V and 0 bases from J, with 12 bases between. Germline V gene lookup returns CDR1 LGHNA and CDR2 YSLEER. The CDR3 sequence is 16 residues long. The CDR3 sequence is CASSQEFGSGSYEQYF. In DNA, the CDR3 is TGCGCCAGCAGCCAAGAGTTCGGGTCGGGCTCCTACGAGCAGTACTTC.

This clone was recorded a few times. The chain is built from TRBV7-2 and TRBJ2-5; 9 positions agree with TRBD1. Trimming cost V 5 bases and J 2 bases; bases outside gene matches: 3. Germline values: CDR1 SGHTA, CDR2 FQGNSA. The CDR3 extends over 14 amino acids. Here the CDR3 DNA reads TGTGCCAGCAGCCGGGACAGGGCACAAGAGACCCAGTACTTC. Residues: CASSRDRAQETQYF.

The chain employs TRBV9 and TRBJ1-2; D possibly corresponds to TRBD1 (6 bases). CDR3 length equals 13 residues. Germline V CDR1 and CDR2: SGDLS, YYNGEE. V was pared by 4 bases and J by 8 bases, with 15 bases between. DNA of the CDR3: TGTGCCAGCAGCTCATTCGGGGGGCGCGGCTACACCTTC. It yields the protein CASSSFGGRGYTF.

This chain connects TRBV10-3 to TRBJ2-7, with TRBD1 identical over 8 bases. The junction had 6 bases not matched to a gene; V was cut back by 6 bases and J by 2 bases. Germline loops: CDR1 ENHRY, CDR2 SYGVKD. The CDR3 extends over 14 amino acids. The chain's CDR3 is CAIRQGALAYEQYF. Written as DNA, the CDR3 is TGTGCCATCAGGCAGGGGGCTCTAGCCTACGAGCAGTACTTC.

The V call is TRBV5-4, the J call TRBJ2-5; D unclear. This CDR3 is built from 13 residues. Looked up from germline, CDR1 is SGHNT and CDR2 is YYREEE (reference sequence). V was pared by 0 bases and J by 1 base, with 4 bases between. CDR3 DNA sequence: TGTGCCAGCAGCTTGGACAGCCAAGAGACCCAGTACTTC. Protein sequence: CASSLDSQETQYF.

The chain employs TRBV6-5 and TRBJ1-1; D remains ambiguous. V shed 5 bases and J shed 8 bases, with 15 bases lying between them. In germline, CDR1 is MNHEY, CDR2 SVGAGI. The CDR3 contains 13 residues. CDR3 residues: CASSTTLGGEAFF. In nucleotides, the CDR3 is TGTGCCAGCAGTACTACGCTAGGTGGGGAAGCTTTCTTT.

The rearrangement uses TRBV2 and TRBJ1-4, with D perhaps matching TRBD1 (6 bases). The CDR3 is made up of 16 amino acids. Germline CDR1 is SNHLY and CDR2 is FYNNEI. Between the trimmed V and J ends, which lost 7 bases and 0 bases, there was a span of 15 bases. The CDR3 DNA reads TGTGCCAGCACTCGAGGACAGTTAACAACTAATGAAAAACTGTTTTTT. Translation gives CASTRGQLTTNEKLFF.

This clone was picked up a small number of times. The gene calls are TRBV6-5 and TRBJ1-2, with TRBD1 matching over 9 bases. In germline, CDR1 is MNHEY, CDR2 SVGAGI. The J segment lost 6 bases and the V segment lost 7 bases, leaving 12 bases of the junction unmatched. The CDR3 contains 15 residues. CDR3 sequence reads: CASIYQPGTGNGYTF. In nucleotides, the CDR3 is TGTGCCAGCATCTATCAACCCGGGACAGGGAATGGCTACACCTTC.

The chain carries TRBV4-1 and TRBJ2-1; tentatively, D is TRBD1 (5 bases). Germline V gene sequence: CDR1 MGHRA, CDR2 YSYEKL. Trimming took off 0 bases at V and 10 bases at J, with 13 bases between the two ends. This CDR3 region has 14 residues. CDR3 sequence reads: CASSQDQGRDEQFF. CDR3 DNA sequence: TGCGCCAGCAGCCAAGATCAGGGAAGAGACGAGCAGTTCTTC.

This CDR3 reads CASSEYRQGAGGANVLTF. The CDR3 coding sequence is TGTGCCAGCAGTGAATATAGACAGGGGGCAGGTGGGGCCAACGTCCTGACTTTC. J is TRBJ2-6 and V is TRBV25-1, with 10 bases aligning to TRBD1. The trim removed 0 bases at V and 3 bases at J, leaving 5 bases unmatched. Germline-derived CDR1 and CDR2 are MGHDK and SYGVNS. The CDR3 sequence is 18 residues long.

The chain links TRBV6-4 to TRBJ2-1, with 9 bases lining up with TRBD2. The length of the CDR3 is 14 residues. CDR1 is MRHNA and CDR2 is SNTAGT in the germline V gene. The V gene end was trimmed by 8 bases and the J gene end by 7 bases; junction bases not matched to a gene: 9. The DNA of the CDR3 is TGTGCCAGCGTAGCGGGAGATTTACAAAATGAGCAGTTCTTC. Translation gives CASVAGDLQNEQFF.

A single count supports this clone. The chain recombines TRBV4-3 with TRBJ1-3; no definite D call. V was cut by 0 bases and J by 0 bases, with 9 bases left in between. Germline-derived CDR1 and CDR2 are LGHNA and YSLEER. The CDR3 length is 16 residues. The CDR3 reads CASSQEFSLSGNTIYF. In DNA form, the CDR3 reads TGCGCCAGCAGCCAAGAGTTTTCACTCTCTGGAAACACCATATATTTT.

The chain joins TRBV28 to TRBJ1-4; D gene ambiguous. This CDR3 spans 14 amino acids. V dropped 3 bases and J dropped 8 bases, with 13 bases sitting between them. The germline gives CDR1 MDHEN, CDR2 SYDVKM. Written as DNA, the CDR3 is TGTGCCAGCAGTTTTCGGGCCGGCGGGGAAAAACTGTTTTTT. Protein: CASSFRAGGEKLFF.

The genes are TRBV10-2 and TRBJ1-1, with TRBD1 identical over 10 bases. The trim removed 6 bases at V and 1 base at J, leaving 5 bases unmatched. CDR1 WSHSY and CDR2 SAAADI come from the germline V gene. The CDR3 spans 15 residues. The CDR3 coding sequence is TGCGCCAGCAGAGCCGGGACAGGGGAGAACACTGAAGCTTTCTTT. Its translation: CASRAGTGENTEAFF.

The CDR3 spells CASSYGRDSFF. DNA for the CDR3: TGTGCCAGCAGTTACGGGAGGGATTCGTTCTTC. The chain recombines TRBV6-5 with TRBJ2-1; 7 nucleotides match TRBD2. Germline CDR1 is MNHEY and CDR2 is SVGAGI. The V segment lost 2 bases and the J segment 15 bases; nucleotides outside the gene matches: 4. This CDR3 has 11 amino acids.

The rearrangement joins TRBV21-1 to TRBJ1-6; TRBD1, the table's D call, lacks a check against the DNA. TRBV21-1 is reported as a pseudogene. The CDR3 spans 15 residues. The CDR3 DNA reads TGTGCCAGCATGACAGGGGACAGGGGAAACTCACCCCTCCACTTT. Its protein is CASMTGDRGNSPLHF.

The chain carries TRBV5-1 and TRBJ1-1, with D uncertain. The CDR3 totals 12 residues. Trimming removed 4 bases from V and 2 bases from J, with 6 bases in between. CDR1 and CDR2 (germline): SGHRS, YFSETQ. The CDR3 DNA follows: TGCGCCAGCAGCGCGGGAAACACTGAAGCTTTCTTT. Translating gives CASSAGNTEAFF.

The chain links TRBV5-4 to TRBJ2-3; 9 nucleotides match TRBD1. Germline V gives CDR1 SGHNT, CDR2 YYREEE (reference sequence). J gave up 3 bases and V 0 bases, and 5 bases lay outside the gene matches. The CDR3 length is 16 residues. CDR3 DNA: TGTGCCAGCAGCTTGGCCGGGACAGGGAGGACAGATACGCAGTATTTT. Translating it yields CASSLAGTGRTDTQYF.

This clone was seen only a few times. The chain uses TRBV5-6 and TRBJ2-1, with D perhaps TRBD1 (6 bases). The ends were cut back, 5 bases at V and 4 bases at J, with 13 bases in the middle. The CDR3 runs 14 residues. The germline V gene encodes CDR1 SGHDT and CDR2 YYEEEE. The CDR3 sequence is CASSYRTAYNEQFF. For the CDR3, the DNA is TGTGCCAGCAGTTATCGGACAGCTTACAATGAGCAGTTCTTC.

The V and J genes are TRBV10-2 and TRBJ1-5; 7 positions agree with TRBD1. J lost 2 bases, V lost 8 bases, and 3 bases had no gene match. The CDR3 is 13 amino acids. The germline V gene encodes CDR1 WSHSY and CDR2 SAAADI. CDR3: CASSDRGNQPQHF. CDR3 in DNA: TGCGCCAGCTCAGACAGGGGCAATCAGCCCCAGCATTTT.

This chain uses TRBV5-4 with TRBJ2-3; 9 bases agree with TRBD2. CDR3 length: 15 residues. Germline V gene data show CDR1 as SGHNT and CDR2 as YYREEE (reference sequence). The junction had 2 bases not matched to a gene; V was cut back by 2 bases and J by 1 base. The CDR3 sequence: CASSLGGRGTDTQYF. The DNA for the CDR3 is TGTGCCAGCAGCTTAGGCGGGAGGGGCACAGATACGCAGTATTTT. The whole variable domain, filled in from reference TRBV5-4 and TRBJ2-3, reads ETGVTQSPTHLIKTRGQQVTLRCSSQSGHNTVSWYQQALGQGPQFIFQYYREEENGRGNFPPRFSGLQFPNYSSELNVNALELDDSALYLCASSLGGRGTDTQYFGPGTRLTVL.

The chain couples TRBV28 to TRBJ1-2, with D unclear. There are 13 residues in the CDR3. V shed 6 bases and J shed 4 bases, with 12 bases lying between them. Germline values: CDR1 MDHEN, CDR2 SYDVKM. This CDR3 reads CASSLLGFYGYTF. CDR3 sequence (DNA): TGTGCCAGCAGCCTACTAGGATTCTATGGCTACACCTTC.